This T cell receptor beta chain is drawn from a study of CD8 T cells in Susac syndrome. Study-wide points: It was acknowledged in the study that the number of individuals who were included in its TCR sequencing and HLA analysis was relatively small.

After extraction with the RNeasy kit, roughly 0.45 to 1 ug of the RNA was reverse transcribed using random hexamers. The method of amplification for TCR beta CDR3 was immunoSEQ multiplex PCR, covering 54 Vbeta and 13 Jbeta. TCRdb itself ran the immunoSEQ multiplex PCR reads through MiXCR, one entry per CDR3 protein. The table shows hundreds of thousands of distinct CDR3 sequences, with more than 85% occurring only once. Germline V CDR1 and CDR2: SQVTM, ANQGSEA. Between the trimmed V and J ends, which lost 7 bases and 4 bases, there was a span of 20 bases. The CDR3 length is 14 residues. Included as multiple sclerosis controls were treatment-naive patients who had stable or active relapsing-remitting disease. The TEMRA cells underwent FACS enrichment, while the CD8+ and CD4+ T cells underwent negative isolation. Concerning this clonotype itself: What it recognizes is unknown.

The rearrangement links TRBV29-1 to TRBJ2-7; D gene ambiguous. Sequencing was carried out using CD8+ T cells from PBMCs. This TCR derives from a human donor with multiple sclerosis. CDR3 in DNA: TGCAGCGCCACCGGCCGAGGATCCCATTACGAGCAGTACTTC. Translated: CSATGRGSHYEQYF.